This T cell receptor (beta chain) was sequenced during a study of cytomegalovirus exposure and HLA in healthy donors (dated by TCRdb to 2016 to 2017). The study in broad terms: An earlier analysis of some 500 of the donors reported about 290 Gb of sequence data and 100 million to 130 million unique TCR beta sequences from roughly 200 million T cells. Approximately 300 gigabases of sequencing data and 70 million to 95 million unique TCR sequences made up an early release that covered approximately 620 HLA-typed donors. Of the approximately 400 genotyped donors, about 80% fell in the genetic ancestry cluster associated with self-reported Caucasian donors. The study was designed to test whether signatures of past pathogen exposure could be identified by cataloging public T cell receptors. The T cell repertoires of 666 subjects were profiled by immunosequencing and related to cytomegalovirus serostatus. A separate validation cohort of roughly 130 different subjects was used in addition to the approximately 640-subject first cohort. To predict cytomegalovirus infection status, the study combined high-throughput TCR immunosequencing, statistical association of individual TCRs with disease status, and machine learning. To study patterns of TCR occurrence, a later analysis re-analyzed previously published TCR beta repertoires from more than 550 donors and added high-resolution HLA genotyping. Rather than drawing on any new phenotypic data, the later analysis identified candidate immune exposures from TCR beta sequences and the way those sequences occurred across donors. In an earlier analysis of more than 550 of the donors, high-throughput TCR beta sequencing was used to judge whether each TCR beta V gene segment behaved as functional or pseudogenic. Alongside the repertoire data, information on donor age, sex, ethnicity and CMV serostatus was compiled. Genome-wide SNP genotypes for about 65% of the roughly 700 donors were used in a later genetic analysis, which treated that subset as a discovery cohort. Every discovery cohort repertoire had been produced on one sequencing platform. Both class I and class II loci were covered by HLA typing, at four-digit resolution. Typing coverage varied by locus: roughly 629-630 donors for A, B, C, DRB1 and DQB1; more than 500 for DQA1; over 600 for DPA1; under 490 for DPB1. About 5 DR-DQ haplotypes were handled as single units for association and clustering, since linkage in the cohort was strong. On average, roughly 200,000 unique TCR beta nucleotide sequences were sequenced per donor among some 430 genotyped donors of the cohort, with roughly 18% of those sequences being non-productive. Points the paper makes about the study in general: In a later analysis, 15,000 to 20,000 TCR beta sequences were associated with specific HLA alleles at a false discovery rate of 0.05. The authors suggested that the approach could potentially be extended to other disease states and immunological phenotypes. The classifier was reported to diagnose cytomegalovirus status with high specificity and sensitivity in both the original and validation cohorts. Correlated functional status among segregating V segments might reflect linkage disequilibrium, but an unknown experimental factor could not be ruled out. A further reported finding was that TCR beta sequences accurately predicted the HLA-A and HLA-B alleles for most subjects in the first cohort. The study gave a list of 150 to 200 TCR beta chains associated with cytomegalovirus. Because the 87-base-pair reads could not distinguish some IMGT-functional V segments, including TRBV6-2 and TRBV6-3, those segments were excluded. The sequencing pipeline was judged likely to have produced a cluster of highly shared sequence variants as a technical artifact. Most CMV-associated TCR beta chains appeared to be HLA-restricted in a later analysis, and the HLA associations seemed to be driven largely by CMV exposure. Because counts were too low, roughly 18 rarely observed V segments, including chromosome 9 orphons, were left out of the earlier analysis of some 600 of the donors. A later analysis found that TCR association rates varied across HLA loci, with DRB1 alleles showing the most associated TCRs and HLA-C alleles the fewest. Several of the top co-occurrence clusters appeared to be linked to parvovirus B19, influenza, CMV and Epstein-Barr virus, according to a later analysis. Strong co-occurrence of HLA alleles, especially DR and DQ, made assigning TCR associations to individual alleles difficult. Three of the identified cytomegalovirus-associated TCR beta chains were confirmed in vitro to be specific for cytomegalovirus antigens. Immune exposure information for the cohort was limited to CMV serostatus. HLA typing was unavailable for some donors at each locus, so association tests used only the typed subset. Broadly in line with IMGT annotations, most TCR beta V segments showed up in productive rearrangements about 87% or about 30% of the time in an earlier analysis of several hundred of the donors. While some public TCRs were present in many individuals, most TCR sequences turned up only very rarely across donors. The cohort was sequenced for TCR beta chains only, and without alpha or paired-chain data the features that could be detected were limited. In a later analysis, HLA-associated TCR beta chains were found to be more clonally expanded and to have lower generation probabilities than equally common non-associated chains. In a later genetic analysis, fewer N-insertions in productive TCRs were reported among donors in an Asian-associated ancestry cluster than the approximately 670-donor mean. Sequencing depth was assumed to be roughly uniform across donors in the presence/absence analyses, though that assumption may not hold. V-gene and J-gene trimming of TCR beta chains was associated with a missense DCLRE1C variant in a later genetic analysis, and the association was replicated in an independent cohort.

As concerns this clone: There is no known antigen for this receptor.

The cohort consisted of some 730 healthy bone marrow donors. At the time of sampling, every cohort member was nominally healthy, though immune exposures that went unrecorded were likely present. The donor was CMV seropositive and belonged to the group of 250 to 300 seropositive cohort members. A peripheral blood sample was collected from each donor, and TCR beta sequencing was performed on peripheral blood mononuclear cells. The Qiagen DNeasy Blood Extraction Kit was used to extract genomic DNA from the blood cell samples. CDR3 length: 17 amino acids, cysteine to phenylalanine. CDR3 DNA only is kept here, 51 bases in frame from base 1. V and J are trimmed by 2 bases and 6 bases, and the gene matches miss 12 bases of the junction. The CDR1 and CDR2 encoded by the germline V gene are MNHNS and SASEGT. To prepare the library, the immunoSEQ multiplex PCR assay was applied. A mixture of 60 forward primers for TCR Vbeta segments and 13 reverse primers for TCR Jbeta segments was used in the multiplex PCR. The CDR3 region of rearranged TCR beta genes was amplified from genomic DNA by a multiplex PCR assay. On the Illumina HiSeq System, the amplified TCR beta libraries were sequenced as 87-base-pair reads. Per the original workflow: In a later analysis, tens of millions of unique TCR beta chains were counted across the approximately 640 repertoires, and roughly 11 million of these chains were shared by at least two donors. Raw reads were error-corrected and collapsed into unique sequences with a nearest-neighbor algorithm that merged closely related sequences to remove PCR and sequencing errors. Alignment of CDR3 sequences to IMGT reference sequences was used to assign V, D and J gene segments. Each retained sequence needed at least a six-nucleotide match to both a V gene segment and a J gene segment. A rearrangement was called productive if the CDR3 had no stop codons and remained in frame with V and J, and every other rearrangement was called non-productive. Following IMGT convention, CDR3 was defined as the stretch from the second conserved V-encoded cysteine up to the conserved J-encoded phenylalanine. In an earlier analysis of some 550 of the donors, sequences lacking an unambiguous match to a single V gene segment were excluded. An earlier analysis of over 450 of the donors classified V segments as functional when productive rearrangements were above 56.7% and as segregating when the standard deviation between donors was above 5%. A statistical classification framework was built for diagnosing cytomegalovirus status from the catalog of TCR beta chain sequences. In a later analysis, TCR nucleotide sequences were compared against IMGT/GENE-DB human TR gene sequences so that V and J genes could be assigned. Using the TCRdist pipeline, a later analysis assigned CDR3 sequences along with most-parsimonious VDJ recombination scenarios. In a later analysis, each TCR beta chain was defined by its CDR3 amino acid sequence together with its V-gene family, and reads lacking a unique V-gene family were excluded. A later analysis removed several hundred highly shared, low-generation-probability nucleotide sequences to deal with suspected cross-contamination and a sequencing artifact. In a later analysis, a clonal expansion index was calculated for each public chain from normalized within-repertoire ranks of inferred template counts. In a later analysis, generation probabilities were computed with a VDJ recombination model fitted to out-of-frame rearrangements, and the resulting probabilities were checked against IGoR. In a later analysis, TCR-TCR, TCR-HLA and TCR-CMV co-occurrence was scored with hypergeometric tests, and a repertoire-size bias correction was applied to TCR pairs. In a later analysis, false discovery rates were estimated by permuting HLA or CMV assignments 20 times. A later analysis grouped co-occurring TCRs with DBSCAN, adding TCRdist sequence similarity when clustering within HLA-allele-positive subsets. Repertoires with fewer than 30,000 or more than 120,000 public chains, plus five repertoires with anomalous nucleotide sharing, were excluded from co-occurrence clustering. TCRdb re-hosts the immuneACCESS table, in-frame sequences only. Its copies lack some clones; in the studies checked, an unresolved V gene accounts for under half of them, and the cause for the rest is not known. The V and J calls and clone size come from that table; D and trimming were worked out from the DNA. The sample's records list around 100,000 clones. The top ten hold approximately 6.8% of the sample.

Sequencing was carried out using PBMCs. The chain is made from TRBV6-1 and TRBJ2-1; a stretch of 8 junction bases matches TRBD2. The clonotype originates from a man aged 35 to 55 in good health and CMV-seropositive. In nucleotides, the sequence is TGTGCCAGCAGTGAATTGGGTGTCGGGAGGGCCGGCAATGAGCAGTTCTTC. Translation gives CASSELGVGRAGNEQFF.